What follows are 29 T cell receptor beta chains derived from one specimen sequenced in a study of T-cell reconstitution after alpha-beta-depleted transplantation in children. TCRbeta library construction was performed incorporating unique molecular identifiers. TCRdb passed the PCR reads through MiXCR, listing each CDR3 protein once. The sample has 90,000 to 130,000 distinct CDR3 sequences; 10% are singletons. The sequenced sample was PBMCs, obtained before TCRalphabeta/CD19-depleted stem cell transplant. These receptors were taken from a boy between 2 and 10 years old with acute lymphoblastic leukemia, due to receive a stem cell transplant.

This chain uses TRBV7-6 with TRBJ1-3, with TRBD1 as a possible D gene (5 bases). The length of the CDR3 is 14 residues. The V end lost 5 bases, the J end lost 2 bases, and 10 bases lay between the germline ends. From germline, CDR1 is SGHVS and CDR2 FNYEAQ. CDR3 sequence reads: CASSPGGTGNTIYF. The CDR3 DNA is TGTGCCAGCAGCCCCGGGGGAACTGGAAACACCATATATTTT.

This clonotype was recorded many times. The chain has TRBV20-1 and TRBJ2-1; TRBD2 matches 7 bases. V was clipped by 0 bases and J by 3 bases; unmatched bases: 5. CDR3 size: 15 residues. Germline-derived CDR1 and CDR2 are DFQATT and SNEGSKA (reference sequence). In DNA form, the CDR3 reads TGCAGTGCTAGAGATTCGGCTAGCGGCTACAATGAGCAGTTCTTC. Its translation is CSARDSASGYNEQFF.

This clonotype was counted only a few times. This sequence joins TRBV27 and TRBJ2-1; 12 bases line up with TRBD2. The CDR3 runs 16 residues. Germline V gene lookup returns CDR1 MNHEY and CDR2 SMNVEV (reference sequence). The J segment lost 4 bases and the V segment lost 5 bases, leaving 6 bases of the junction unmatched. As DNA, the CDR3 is TGTGCCAGCAGTCCGATTCTAGCGGGAGGGTACAATGAGCAGTTCTTC. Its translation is CASSPILAGGYNEQFF.

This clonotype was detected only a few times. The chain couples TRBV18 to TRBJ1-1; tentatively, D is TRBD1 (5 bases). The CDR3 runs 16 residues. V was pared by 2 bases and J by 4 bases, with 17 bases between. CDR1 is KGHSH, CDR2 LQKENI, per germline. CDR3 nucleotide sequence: TGTGCCAGCTCACCAACCGGGCCCCGAGGGGCCACTGAAGCTTTCTTT. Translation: CASSPTGPRGATEAFF.

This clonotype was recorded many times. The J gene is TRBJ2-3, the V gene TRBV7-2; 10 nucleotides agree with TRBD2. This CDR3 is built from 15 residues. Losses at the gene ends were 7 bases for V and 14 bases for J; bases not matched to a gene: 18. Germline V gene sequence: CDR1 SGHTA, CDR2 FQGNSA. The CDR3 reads CASTAIAGGPKGMYF. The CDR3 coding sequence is TGTGCCAGCACCGCCATAGCGGGAGGCCCCAAAGGCATGTATTTT.

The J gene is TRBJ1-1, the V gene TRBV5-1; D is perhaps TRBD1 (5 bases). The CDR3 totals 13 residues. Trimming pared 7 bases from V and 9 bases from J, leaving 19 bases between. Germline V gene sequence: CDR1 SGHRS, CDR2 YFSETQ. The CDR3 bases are TGCGCCAGCGCGATTATGCCGGGGGAGAAAGCTTTCTTT. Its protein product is CASAIMPGEKAFF.

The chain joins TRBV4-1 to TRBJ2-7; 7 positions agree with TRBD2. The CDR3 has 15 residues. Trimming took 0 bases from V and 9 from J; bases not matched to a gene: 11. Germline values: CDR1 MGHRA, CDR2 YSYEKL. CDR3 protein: CASSQETSSLTSQYF. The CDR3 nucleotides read TGCGCCAGCAGCCAAGAGACTAGCTCTTTGACCTCGCAGTACTTC.

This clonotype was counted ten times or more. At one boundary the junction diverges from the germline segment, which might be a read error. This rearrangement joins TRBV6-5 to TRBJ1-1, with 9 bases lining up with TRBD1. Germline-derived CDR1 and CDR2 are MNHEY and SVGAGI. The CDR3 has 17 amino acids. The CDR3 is CASSYSSGDRANPEAFF. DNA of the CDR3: TGTGCCAGCAGTTACTCAAGCGGGGACAGGGCGAACCCTGAAGCTTTCTTT.

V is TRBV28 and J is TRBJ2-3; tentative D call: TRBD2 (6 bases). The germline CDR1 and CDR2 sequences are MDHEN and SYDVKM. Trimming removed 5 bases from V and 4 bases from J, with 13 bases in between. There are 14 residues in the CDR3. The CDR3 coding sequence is TGTGCCAGCAGTCCGGGGACTTCCTCAGATACGCAGTATTTT. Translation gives CASSPGTSSDTQYF.

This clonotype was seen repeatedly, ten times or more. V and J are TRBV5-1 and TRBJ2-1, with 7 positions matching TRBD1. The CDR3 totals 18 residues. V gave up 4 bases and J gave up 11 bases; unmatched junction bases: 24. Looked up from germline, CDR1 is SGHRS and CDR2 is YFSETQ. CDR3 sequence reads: CASSPIPVDRSGVHKQFF. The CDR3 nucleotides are TGCGCCAGCAGCCCAATCCCCGTGGACAGGAGTGGAGTCCATAAGCAGTTCTTC.

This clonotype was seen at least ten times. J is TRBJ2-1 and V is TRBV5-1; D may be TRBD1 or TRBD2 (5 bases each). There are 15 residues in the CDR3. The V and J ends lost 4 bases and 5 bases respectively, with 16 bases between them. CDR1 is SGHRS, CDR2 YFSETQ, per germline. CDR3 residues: CASSPWGRDNNEQFF. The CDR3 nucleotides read TGCGCCAGCAGCCCGTGGGGACGGGATAACAATGAGCAGTTCTTC.

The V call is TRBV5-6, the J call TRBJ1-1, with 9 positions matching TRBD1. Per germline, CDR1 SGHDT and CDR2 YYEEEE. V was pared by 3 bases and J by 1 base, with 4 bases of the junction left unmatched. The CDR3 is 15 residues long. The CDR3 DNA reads TGTGCCAGCAGCTCGACGGGACAGGGGAACACTGAAGCTTTCTTT. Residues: CASSSTGQGNTEAFF.

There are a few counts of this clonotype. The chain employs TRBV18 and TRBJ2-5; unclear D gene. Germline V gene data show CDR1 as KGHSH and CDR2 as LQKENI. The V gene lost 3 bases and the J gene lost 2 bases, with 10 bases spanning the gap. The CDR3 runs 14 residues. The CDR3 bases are TGTGCCAGCTCACCGCTGAACGGACAAGAGACCCAGTACTTC. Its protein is CASSPLNGQETQYF.

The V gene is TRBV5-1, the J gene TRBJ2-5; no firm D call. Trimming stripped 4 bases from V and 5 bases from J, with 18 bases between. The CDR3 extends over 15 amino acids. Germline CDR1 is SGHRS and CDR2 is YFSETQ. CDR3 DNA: TGCGCCAGCAGCCTGGACCCGTTGCAGAGGGAGACCCAGTACTTC. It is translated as CASSLDPLQRETQYF.

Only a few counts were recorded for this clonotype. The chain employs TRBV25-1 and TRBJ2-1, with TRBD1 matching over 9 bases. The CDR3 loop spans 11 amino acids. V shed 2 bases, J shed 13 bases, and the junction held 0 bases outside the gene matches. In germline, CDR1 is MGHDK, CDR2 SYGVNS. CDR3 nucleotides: TGTGCCAGCAGTGAAACAGGGGGCCAGTTCTTC. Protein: CASSETGGQFF.

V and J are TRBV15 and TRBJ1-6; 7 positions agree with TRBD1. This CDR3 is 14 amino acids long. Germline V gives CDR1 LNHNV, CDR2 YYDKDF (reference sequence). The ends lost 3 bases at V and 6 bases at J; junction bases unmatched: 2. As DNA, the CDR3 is TGTGCCACCAGCAGGGGGACAGTTAATTCACCCCTCCACTTT. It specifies CATSRGTVNSPLHF.

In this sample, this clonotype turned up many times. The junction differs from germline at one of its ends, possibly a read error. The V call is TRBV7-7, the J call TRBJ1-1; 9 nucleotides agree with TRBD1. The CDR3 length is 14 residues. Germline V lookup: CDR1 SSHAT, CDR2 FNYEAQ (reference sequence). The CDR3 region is CASSAGQGGTEAFF. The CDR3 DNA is TGTGCTAGCAGCGCGGGACAGGGAGGCACTGAAGCTTTCTTT.

The CDR3 loop is CASSLVGVIGEQYF. The CDR3 coding sequence is TGTGCCAGCAGCTTAGTTGGGGTTATCGGCGAGCAGTACTTC. The V call is TRBV7-9, the J call TRBJ2-7, with D uncertain. V shed 1 base and J shed 6 bases, with 13 bases lying between them. The CDR3 runs 14 residues. Germline-derived CDR1 and CDR2 are SEHNR and FQNEAQ (reference sequence).

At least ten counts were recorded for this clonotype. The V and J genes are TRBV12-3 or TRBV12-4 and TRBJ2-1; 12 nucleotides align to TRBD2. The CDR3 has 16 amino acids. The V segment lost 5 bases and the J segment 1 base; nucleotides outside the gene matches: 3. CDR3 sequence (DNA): TGTGCCAGCAGTATACTAGCGGGAGGTTCCTACAATGAGCAGTTCTTC. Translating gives CASSILAGGSYNEQFF.

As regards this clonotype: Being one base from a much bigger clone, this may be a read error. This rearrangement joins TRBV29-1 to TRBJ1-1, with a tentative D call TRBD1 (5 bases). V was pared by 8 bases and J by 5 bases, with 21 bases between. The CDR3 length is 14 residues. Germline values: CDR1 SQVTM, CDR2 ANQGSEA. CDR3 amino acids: CSSISWGTGTEAFF. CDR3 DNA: TGCAGCTCAATAAGCTGGGGGACTGGGACTGAAGCTTTCTTT.

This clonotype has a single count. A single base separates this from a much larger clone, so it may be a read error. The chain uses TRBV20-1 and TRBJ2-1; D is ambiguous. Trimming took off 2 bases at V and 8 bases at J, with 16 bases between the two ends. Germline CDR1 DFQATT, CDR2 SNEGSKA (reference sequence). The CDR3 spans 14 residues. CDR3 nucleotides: TGCAGTGCTAGAATGAGCGTGAATTACGATGAGCAGTTCTTC. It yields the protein CSARMSVNYDEQFF.

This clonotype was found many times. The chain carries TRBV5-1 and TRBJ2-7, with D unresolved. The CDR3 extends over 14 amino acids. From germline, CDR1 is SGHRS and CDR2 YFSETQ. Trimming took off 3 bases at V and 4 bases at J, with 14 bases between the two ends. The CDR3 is CASSWASDGYEQYF. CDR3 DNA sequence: TGCGCCAGCAGCTGGGCCTCGGACGGATACGAGCAGTACTTC.

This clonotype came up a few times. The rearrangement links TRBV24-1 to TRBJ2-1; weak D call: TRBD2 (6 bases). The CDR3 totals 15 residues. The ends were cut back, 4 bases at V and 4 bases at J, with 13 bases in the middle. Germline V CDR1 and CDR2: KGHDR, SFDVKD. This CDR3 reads CATSDPGLTYNEQFF. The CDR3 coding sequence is TGTGCCACCAGTGACCCCGGACTAACGTACAATGAGCAGTTCTTC.

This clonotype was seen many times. Here the CDR3 reads CTGQRYNEQFF. The CDR3 DNA reads as TGCACCGGGCAGCGTTACAATGAGCAGTTCTTC. J is TRBJ2-1 and V is TRBV20-1, with D unresolved. Germline V gene lookup returns CDR1 DFQATT and CDR2 SNEGSKA (reference sequence). This CDR3 comprises 11 residues.

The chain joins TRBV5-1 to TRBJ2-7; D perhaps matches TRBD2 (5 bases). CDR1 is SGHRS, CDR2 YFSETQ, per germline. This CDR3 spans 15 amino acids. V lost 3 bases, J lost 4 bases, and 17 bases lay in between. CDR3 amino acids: CASSYTRGGVYEQYF. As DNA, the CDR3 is TGCGCCAGCAGCTATACTAGAGGAGGAGTATACGAGCAGTACTTC.

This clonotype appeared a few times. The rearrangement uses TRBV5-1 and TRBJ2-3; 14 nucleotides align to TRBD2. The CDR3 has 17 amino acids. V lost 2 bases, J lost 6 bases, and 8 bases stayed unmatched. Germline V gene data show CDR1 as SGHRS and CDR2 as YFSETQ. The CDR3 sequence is CASSLPGLAGAGDTQYF. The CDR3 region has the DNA TGCGCCAGCAGCTTACCGGGACTAGCGGGAGCCGGGGATACGCAGTATTTT.

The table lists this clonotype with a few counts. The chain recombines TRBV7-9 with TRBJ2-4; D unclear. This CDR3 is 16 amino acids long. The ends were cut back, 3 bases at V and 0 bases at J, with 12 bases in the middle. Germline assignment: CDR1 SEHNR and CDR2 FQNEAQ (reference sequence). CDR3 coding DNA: TGTGCCAGCAGCTTTCAGCGACTTAAAGCCAAAAACATTCAGTACTTC. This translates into CASSFQRLKAKNIQYF. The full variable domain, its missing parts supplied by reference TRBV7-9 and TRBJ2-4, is DTGVSQNPRHKITKRGQNVTFRCDPISEHNRLYWYRQTLGQGPEFLTYFQNEAQLEKSRLLSDRFSAERPKGSFSTLEIQRTEQGDSAMYLCASSFQRLKAKNIQYFGAGTRLSVL.

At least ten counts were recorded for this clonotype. The CDR3 nucleotides are TGTGCCAGCAGCTTAGAGGGTAGCGGGAGCGAATACGAGCAGTACTTC. This translates into CASSLEGSGSEYEQYF. The chain has TRBV7-8 and TRBJ2-7; 9 bases map to TRBD2. Germline V lookup: CDR1 SGHVS, CDR2 FQNEAQ. CDR3 length equals 16 residues. V gave up 1 base and J gave up 4 bases; unmatched junction bases: 8.

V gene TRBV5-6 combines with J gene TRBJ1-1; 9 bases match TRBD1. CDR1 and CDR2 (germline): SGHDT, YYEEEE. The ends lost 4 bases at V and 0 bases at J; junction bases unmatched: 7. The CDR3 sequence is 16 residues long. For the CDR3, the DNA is TGTGCCAGCAGCCTTGGACAGGGGACAATGAACACTGAAGCTTTCTTT. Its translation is CASSLGQGTMNTEAFF.